Listed below are T cell receptor beta chains from one sample, sequenced in a study of tumor-infiltrating lymphocytes in primary liver carcinoma. One entry per CDR3 protein results from TCRdb running MiXCR on the multiplex PCR reads. In the table there are tens of thousands of distinct CDR3 sequences, around 70% of which are singletons. Sequences were obtained from liver tumor tissue from sampling region 1. Source of these receptors: a man aged 35 to 55 with primary liver carcinoma and hepatitis B virus infection. Each CDR3 is given with its conserved first and last residue. The order of the fields is V gene, J gene, clone size, CDR3 protein. Size tells how often a clone was seen (once, few, many) or the class of an expanded clone, and some rows leave it out.

>TRBV11-2|TRBJ2-1|-
CASGSWPVLEFF
>TRBV10-2|TRBJ2-5|-
CASSNGTSGCGGTQYF
>TRBV12-3/TRBV12-4|TRBJ2-7|-
CASSRCGSSYELYF
>TRBV30|TRBJ2-2|many
CAWNRQGNTGELFF
>TRBV28|TRBJ2-2|-
CATWSRANTGEMFF
>TRBV10-3|TRBJ2-1|many
CATQAGEGNEQFF
>TRBV11-1|-|-
CASIRDGALDTQHF
>TRBV11-2|TRBJ1-5|-
CASSLGPPGTIRPQHF
>TRBV12-3/TRBV12-4|TRBJ2-1|-
CASSLNHPGGLAYNEHFF
>TRBV20-1|TRBJ1-2|few
CSASRRPPTPFYGYTF
>TRBV4-2|TRBJ2-3|once
CASGEGRESADTQYF
>TRBV19|TRBJ2-2|few
CASNRAQGAGELFF
>TRBV5-5|TRBJ2-7|-
CASSLPGTGEYEQYF
>TRBV5-4|TRBJ2-3|-
CASSQDRMVTDTKYF
>TRBV29-1|TRBJ2-7|-
CSVQREAYPYEQYF
>TRBV10-3|TRBJ2-1|medium-sized
CAISEGSREQFF
>TRBV10-3|TRBJ2-7|-
CAISEGSYEQYF
>TRBV5-1|TRBJ2-2|many
CASSLQGAGELFF
>TRBV12-3/TRBV12-4|TRBJ1-6|-
CAISQQDEDSPLHF
>TRBV6-5|TRBJ1-2|-
CASCLRYLGGTFYGYTF
>TRBV11-2|TRBJ2-1|medium-sized
CASSFRGYEQFF
>TRBV18|TRBJ1-2|few
CASSLEQGLSYGYTF
>TRBV6-2/TRBV6-3|TRBJ2-4|-
CTSSTFRVDKNIQYF
>TRBV11-1|TRBJ2-6|-
CTSSPRGSGVNSGANVLTF
>TRBV28|TRBJ2-7|few
CASRLADPISLNEQYF
>TRBV4-2|TRBJ2-1|-
CASRVTGTNGDNEQFF
>TRBV6-1|TRBJ2-2|-
CASNSHKRESGELSF
>TRBV7-9|TRBJ2-5|-
CASRPGQETQYF
>TRBV11-2|TRBJ2-3|-
CASGLVGAGSGEDTQYF
>TRBV4-1|TRBJ2-1|-
CVSSQPQGLGADHEQFF
>TRBV5-8|TRBJ1-2|many
CASSSVPRGYTF
>TRBV28|TRBJ2-7|many
CASSRDRDLEQYF
>TRBV6-6|TRBJ2-1|once
CASSYISGPYEQSF
>TRBV2|TRBJ1-4|-
CASGDSGTVNEKLFF
>TRBV11-2|TRBJ1-2|-
CTSNLEGNYDYTF
>TRBV5-6|TRBJ2-1|once
CVSRLEGASSYNGQFF
>TRBV7-2|TRBJ1-6|-
CASSLGPNSPLHF
>TRBV28|TRBJ2-5|-
CASRIVQGGTQYF
>TRBV11-2|TRBJ2-7|-
CASSLEGGASAYEQYF
>TRBV28|TRBJ2-3|-
CASSLIREGTDTQYF
>TRBV5-5|TRBJ2-7|-
CANTFNPGGEQYF
>TRBV28|TRBJ2-1|many
CASSLTGGRAYNEQFF
>TRBV7-9|TRBJ1-4|few
CASGFDLDRVSEKLFF
>TRBV4-2|TRBJ2-7|many
CASSQAQQREQYF
>TRBV10-3|TRBJ2-4|-
CAISELDSGRANIQYF
>TRBV6-5|TRBJ2-1|-
CASSPVTVQWVIRNEQFF